This entry describes one TCR beta chain. Assay used: immunoSEQ multiplex PCR; TCRdb lists only in-frame clones, some missing. The table includes about 100,000 clones, around 80% detected once. This sample was taken from a study of a mutant IDH1 vaccine in newly diagnosed glioma. Germline loops: CDR1 SEHNR, CDR2 FQNEAQ (reference sequence). V shed 6 bases and J 8 bases; nucleotides not matched to a gene: 8. The CDR3 is 15 residues long. Time point here: baseline, week 1 (first vaccination visit). As for treatment: pre-vaccination baseline after standard-of-care therapy. This TCR was sampled from a man between 35 and 55 years old with glioma. The rearrangement joins TRBV7-9 to TRBJ2-1, with 12 nucleotides matching TRBD2. The source was PBMCs, collected from a glioma patient treated with radiotherapy, temozolomide or both. The CDR3 loop is CASSPSGRASDEQFF. Here the CDR3 DNA reads TGTGCCAGCAGTCCTAGCGGGAGGGCCTCCGATGAGCAGTTCTTC.